A single T cell receptor (beta chain) is shown here with its context. Germline CDR1 reads LGHDT; CDR2 reads YNNKEL (reference sequence). The V end lost 2 bases, the J end lost 4 bases, and 11 bases lay between the germline ends. CDR3 size: 14 residues. The data are from a study of blood T cell repertoires in COVID-19. Study-wide background: Sites across the United States, Italy and Spain contributed samples from acute and convalescent COVID-19.

The authors' processing: Reference gene primer amplification in the assay estimated nucleated cell counts. Only in-frame clones appear in the TCRdb table, and some are missing; sequencing was by immunoSEQ multiplex PCR. Clonal size and the V and J genes are those of that table, whereas D and trimming came from the DNA. Of about 130,000 clones listed, around 88% are singletons. The sequence derives from a woman between 50 and 59 years old who had recovered from COVID-19. V usage is TRBV3-1 (or the pseudogene TRBV3-2) and J usage is TRBJ1-1; D ambiguous. The specimen sequenced was peripheral blood. The DNA of the CDR3 is TGTGCCAGCAGCCAACCGGGAGGAGGCACTGAAGCTTTCTTT. This translates into CASSQPGGGTEAFF.